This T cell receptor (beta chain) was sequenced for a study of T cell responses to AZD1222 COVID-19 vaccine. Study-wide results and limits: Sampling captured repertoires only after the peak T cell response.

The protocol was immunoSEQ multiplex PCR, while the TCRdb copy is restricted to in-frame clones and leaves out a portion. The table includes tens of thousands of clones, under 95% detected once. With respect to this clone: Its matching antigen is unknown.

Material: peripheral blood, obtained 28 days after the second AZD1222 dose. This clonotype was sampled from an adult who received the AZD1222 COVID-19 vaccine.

The CDR3 loop is CASSLGSYTEAFF. In DNA, the CDR3 is TGTGCCAGCAGCCTGGGATCTTACACTGAAGCTTTCTTT. The chain links TRBV7-3 to TRBJ1-1; no definite D call. From germline, CDR1 is SGHTA and CDR2 FQGTGA. The length of the CDR3 is 13 residues. Trimming shortened V by 5 bases and J by 3 bases, and 10 bases separated the two germline ends.